The sequence of this TCR beta chain was determined in a study of identical twins. TCRdb called the 5' RACE reads again in MiXCR, with one record for every CDR3 protein. In the table there are hundreds of thousands of distinct CDR3 sequences, 8.6% of which are singletons. This clonotype was seen more than once but under ten times. Germline V gene lookup returns CDR1 SNHLY and CDR2 FYNNEI. The CDR3 has 14 amino acids. Trimming cost V 1 base and J 8 bases, with 12 bases left between them. The sample also formed part of further work on yellow fever vaccine responses in identical twins.

The rearrangement links TRBV2 to TRBJ2-1, with D hard to call. The receptor was isolated from a woman aged 18-29 years in good health. Sequenced sample: PBMCs. The CDR3 DNA reads TGTGCCAGCAGTGAAGACCCCCGGTCCCATGAGCAGTTCTTC. This translates into CASSEDPRSHEQFF.